These T cell receptor beta chains were read from a single sample in a study of blood T cell repertoires in COVID-19. The table came from immunoSEQ multiplex PCR; TCRdb's copy has only in-frame clones and leaves some out. The sample has approximately 85,000 clones, nearly 90% seen once. Sample: peripheral blood. These receptors all come from a woman aged 80 or older with active or convalescent COVID-19. Both conserved end residues are part of each CDR3. Each record gives: clone size, V gene, D gene, J gene, CDR3 length, CDR3 DNA, CDR3 protein. A D gene is named only where the DNA matches it firmly. Only some rows state a clone size, as once, few, many or a class for expanded clones.

>-|TRBV28|TRBD1|TRBJ1-2|15
TGTGCCAGCAGTTCCCTCGACAGGGACTTGCGGGGCTACACCTTC
CASSSLDRDLRGYTF
>-|TRBV6-6|TRBD1|TRBJ1-1|14
TGTGCCAGCAGACCGGGACAGGGGGTGACTGAAGCTTTCTTT
CASRPGQGVTEAFF
>-|TRBV7-6|TRBD2|TRBJ2-3|16
TGTGCCAGCAGCTTAGTGGGAGGGAGTAGCACAGATACGCAGTATTTT
CASSLVGGSSTDTQYF
>-|TRBV5-1|-|TRBJ1-3|17
TGCGCCAGCAGCTTGGGGACAGATTCCTACTCTGGAAACACCATATATTTT
CASSLGTDSYSGNTIYF
>-|TRBV3-1/TRBV3-2|TRBD1|TRBJ1-2|16
TGTGCCAGCAGCCAAGATGGACAGGTCGCTTCTTATGGCTACACCTTC
CASSQDGQVASYGYTF
>-|TRBV30|TRBD2|TRBJ2-1|13
TGTGCCTGGAGTGTGCTAGCGGGAAATGAGCAGTTCTTC
CAWSVLAGNEQFF
>-|TRBV2|TRBD1|TRBJ2-7|16
TGTGCCAGCAGTGAATTGCCGAGGGGACAGATTTACGAGCAGTACTTC
CASSELPRGQIYEQYF
>-|TRBV5-1|-|TRBJ1-6|15
TGCGCCAGCAGCCCCTCGGGGTTGGATAATTCACCCCTCCACTTT
CASSPSGLDNSPLHF
>-|TRBV4-1|-|TRBJ1-6|16
TGCGCCAGCAGCCAAGAACCGGGTCGGAGGAATTCACCCCTCCACTTT
CASSQEPGRRNSPLHF
>-|TRBV28|-|TRBJ1-1|15
TGTGCCAGCAGTCCATGGCGGGAGGGGGGCACTGAAGCTTTCTTT
CASSPWREGGTEAFF
>-|TRBV7-2|-|TRBJ2-3|14
TGTGCCAGCCAGCTCACACCGAGCGAGGATACGCAGTATTTT
CASQLTPSEDTQYF
>-|TRBV29-1|-|TRBJ2-3|14
TGCAGCGTCCAGACTAGTCATATGGTAGATACGCAGTATTTT
CSVQTSHMVDTQYF
>-|TRBV6-5|TRBD1|TRBJ1-2|15
TGTGCCAGCAGCGACGGGACAGGCGCCCGCTATGGCTACACCTTC
CASSDGTGARYGYTF
>few|TRBV19|TRBD1|TRBJ1-5|16
TGTGCCAGTAGTGGAGGGGGACAGGGGGCCGATCAGCCCCAGCATTTT
CASSGGGQGADQPQHF
>-|TRBV29-1|-|TRBJ1-1|11
TGCAGCGTTGACCCAGGGCGGGAAGCTTTCTTT
CSVDPGREAFF
>-|TRBV18|TRBD2|TRBJ2-1|15
TGTGCCAGCTCACCATGGACTAGCGGCTACAATGAGCAGTTCTTC
CASSPWTSGYNEQFF
>-|TRBV30|-|TRBJ1-5|15
TGTGCCTGGAGTTACCTCGGGGGTGGCAATCAGCCCCAGCATTTT
CAWSYLGGGNQPQHF
>-|TRBV28|-|TRBJ1-5|15
TGTGCCAGCACAACCGGGTTTAAGGGCAATCAGCCCCAGCATTTT
CASTTGFKGNQPQHF
>-|TRBV14|-|TRBJ2-7|14
TGTGCCAGCAGCCAATTTCGGACACCCCTCGAGCAGTACTTC
CASSQFRTPLEQYF
>-|TRBV28|-|TRBJ1-1|10
TGTGCCAGCAGTCAGTACCGCGCTTTCTTT
CASSQYRAFF
>-|TRBV2|TRBD1|TRBJ1-1|14
TGTGCCAGCACGAGGGGGCAGATGAACACTGAAGCTTTCTTT
CASTRGQMNTEAFF
>-|TRBV29-1|TRBD2|TRBJ2-1|11
TGCAGCGTTGCTCGGACTAGAGGGTATTTCTTC
CSVARTRGYFF
>-|TRBV18|TRBD2|TRBJ2-1|18
TGTGCCAGCTCGCCTCTAGCGGGAGGCCGAAGCTCCTACAATGAGCAGTTCTTC
CASSPLAGGRSSYNEQFF
>-|TRBV10-1|TRBD2|TRBJ2-3|14
TGCGCCAGCAGTGAGGCGGGAGGGATGGATACGCAGTATTTT
CASSEAGGMDTQYF
>-|TRBV6-2/TRBV6-3|-|TRBJ2-1|12
TGTGCCAGCAGTTATTCTCCCGCGAGGCAGTTCTTC
CASSYSPARQFF
>-|TRBV6-2/TRBV6-3|-|TRBJ1-5|18
TGTGCCAGCAGTTACTTTGGCGGGAACGTCCTTACCAATCAGCCCCAGCATTTT
CASSYFGGNVLTNQPQHF
>once|TRBV24-1|TRBD1|TRBJ2-2|16
TGTGCCACCAGTGATCGGGACAGGGAAAGCACCGGGGAGCTGTTTTTT
CATSDRDRESTGELFF
>-|TRBV5-1|-|TRBJ2-5|14
TGCGCCAGCAGCCCCTATTTAGGGGAAGAGACCCAGTACTTC
CASSPYLGEETQYF
>-|TRBV10-3|TRBD2|TRBJ2-7|17
TGTGCCATCAGTGAGTCCCTCGGAGCTAGCGGAACCTACGAGCAGTACTTC
CAISESLGASGTYEQYF
>-|TRBV20-1|TRBD1|TRBJ2-6|15
TGCAGTGCTAGTGAAACAGGGGTTGGGGCCAACGTCCTGACTTTC
CSASETGVGANVLTF
>-|TRBV2|TRBD2|TRBJ2-3|14
TGTGCCAGCAACCTAGCGGGAGGCACAGATACGCAGTATTTT
CASNLAGGTDTQYF
>once|TRBV19|-|TRBJ1-5|13
TGTGCCAGTACCTCTGCAAACTATCAGCCCCAGCATTTT
CASTSANYQPQHF
>-|TRBV7-2|-|TRBJ1-5|14
TGTGCCAGCAGCTACTACAGGGGCAATCAGCCCCAGCATTTT
CASSYYRGNQPQHF
>-|TRBV5-6|-|TRBJ1-3|14
TGTGCCAGCAGCTTGTTAGCAGGGAGAAACACCATATATTTT
CASSLLAGRNTIYF
>once|TRBV30|-|TRBJ1-1|11
TGTGCCTGGAGTACCGGGTACGAAGCTTTCTTT
CAWSTGYEAFF
>-|TRBV9|TRBD2|TRBJ2-1|16
TGTGCCAGCAGCGTAGGGCTAGCGGGACCCTACAATGAGCAGTTCTTC
CASSVGLAGPYNEQFF
>-|TRBV27|-|TRBJ2-1|15
TGTGCCAGCAAGGGAGGACTCGTTTCCTACAATGAGCAGTTCTTC
CASKGGLVSYNEQFF
>-|TRBV28|-|TRBJ1-1|15
TGTGCCAGCAGTTTATTCCAGGGCTTTACGGCTGAAGCTTTCTTT
CASSLFQGFTAEAFF
>once|TRBV27|-|TRBJ1-4|12
TGTGCCAGCGGGGGGGCGGCTGAAAAACTGTTTTTT
CASGGAAEKLFF
>-|TRBV7-8|TRBD2|TRBJ2-1|17
TGTGCCAGCAGCGATGGACTAGCGGGAACCTTTGGTGGTGAGCAGTTCTTC
CASSDGLAGTFGGEQFF
>-|TRBV7-2|TRBD2|TRBJ2-1|15
TGTGCCAGCAGCCTGGGACTAGCGGGATACAATGAGCAGTTCTTC
CASSLGLAGYNEQFF
>-|TRBV19|-|TRBJ2-7|15
TGTGCCAGTAGTATAGAAGGAGGCAGCTCCTACGAGCAGTACTTC
CASSIEGGSSYEQYF
>-|TRBV5-4|-|TRBJ1-1|15
TGTGCCAGCAGCTTTGGCTGGACAAGGAACACTGAAGCTTTCTTT
CASSFGWTRNTEAFF
>-|TRBV5-4|-|TRBJ1-1|14
TGTGCCAGCAGCTTCCAGGGGCGGAACACTGAAGCTTTCTTT
CASSFQGRNTEAFF
>-|TRBV28|-|TRBJ2-7|14
TGTGCCAGCAGTACGCGGAGTCGACGGGGCGAGCAGTACTTC
CASSTRSRRGEQYF
>-|TRBV24-1|-|TRBJ2-3|14
TGTGCCACCAGTGATGGTGGGGCCACAGATACGCAGTATTTT
CATSDGGATDTQYF